The 10 T cell receptor beta chains in this list originate from one sample, sequenced in a study of blood T cell repertoires in COVID-19. Repertoires were generated with immunoSEQ multiplex PCR, while TCRdb's copy carries only in-frame clones and drops some. The sample carries roughly 190,000 clones, more than 60% recorded once. Sequenced: peripheral blood. The receptors derive from a woman between 45 and 65 years old with acute or convalescent COVID-19.

This clone has a single count. The chain has TRBV12-5 and TRBJ1-1; D perhaps matches TRBD1 (6 bases). In germline, CDR1 is LGHNT, CDR2 FRNRAP. V was pared by 2 bases and J by 0 bases, with 10 bases between. This CDR3 spans 15 amino acids. CDR3 coding DNA: TGTGCTAGTGGTTTGAGACAGGCCTTGAACACTGAAGCTTTCTTT. Translated: CASGLRQALNTEAFF.

This rearrangement joins TRBV24-1 to TRBJ2-3; D is perhaps TRBD2 (5 bases). Germline CDR1 and CDR2: KGHDR and SFDVKD. The CDR3 length is 16 residues. V was pared by 2 bases and J by 4 bases, with 15 bases between. CDR3 sequence: CATSDYNEGVSDTQYF. The CDR3 coding sequence is TGTGCCACCAGTGATTATAATGAGGGTGTCTCAGATACGCAGTATTTT.

The chain couples TRBV5-4 to TRBJ2-7; 7 bases line up with TRBD1. Germline CDR1 is SGHNT and CDR2 is YYREEE (reference sequence). The CDR3 extends over 15 amino acids. Trimming cost V 0 bases and J 4 bases; bases outside gene matches: 7. CDR3 in DNA: TGTGCCAGCAGCTTGGGACAGGGAGATCAGTACGAGCAGTACTTC. It encodes CASSLGQGDQYEQYF. The whole variable domain, remainder taken from reference TRBV5-4 and TRBJ2-7, is ETGVTQSPTHLIKTRGQQVTLRCSSQSGHNTVSWYQQALGQGPQFIFQYYREEENGRGNFPPRFSGLQFPNYSSELNVNALELDDSALYLCASSLGQGDQYEQYFGPGTRLTVT.

The CDR3 sequence is CASSVGGTSVYEQFF. The CDR3 region has the DNA TGTGCCAGCAGCGTAGGAGGGACTAGCGTCTATGAGCAGTTCTTC. The V call is TRBV9, the J call TRBJ2-1; TRBD2 matches 10 bases. This CDR3 region has 15 residues. Germline CDR1 reads SGDLS; CDR2 reads YYNGEE. The ends lost 0 bases at V and 8 bases at J; junction bases unmatched: 5.

The rearrangement joins TRBV11-2 to TRBJ2-2; 7 bases fit TRBD1. Trimming cost V 1 base and J 6 bases; bases outside gene matches: 8. The length of the CDR3 is 16 residues. The germline CDR1 and CDR2 sequences are SGHAT and FQNNGV. CDR3 in DNA: TGTGCCAGCAGCTTAGTAGGGGGCGAAGGGCCCGGGGAGCTGTTTTTT. It codes for CASSLVGGEGPGELFF.

The V gene is TRBV11-2, the J gene TRBJ2-1; 7 positions match TRBD1. The V and J ends lost 2 bases and 9 bases, in that order; junction bases with no gene match: 7. The CDR3 loop spans 14 amino acids. Per the germline V gene, CDR1 is SGHAT and CDR2 is FQNNGV. The CDR3 loop is CASSLFGTAGEQFF. DNA for the CDR3: TGTGCCAGCAGCTTATTCGGGACAGCCGGTGAGCAGTTCTTC.

In this sample, this clone turned up a few times. The genes are TRBV3-1 (or the pseudogene TRBV3-2) and TRBJ2-5; D call uncertain. The CDR3 has 13 residues. The germline V gene encodes CDR1 LGHDT and CDR2 YNNKEL (reference sequence). The ends were cut back, 4 bases at V and 5 bases at J, with 11 bases in the middle. The chain's CDR3 is CASSPAYVETQYF. DNA for the CDR3: TGTGCCAGCAGCCCTGCCTATGTGGAGACCCAGTACTTC.

The chain employs TRBV4-2 and TRBJ2-3, with TRBD2 matching 12 bases. V shed 0 bases, J shed 3 bases, and the junction held 4 bases outside the gene matches. This CDR3 comprises 17 residues. In germline, CDR1 is LGHNA, CDR2 YNFKEQ. CDR3: CASSQDLAGGQTDTQYF. CDR3 nucleotide sequence: TGTGCCAGCAGCCAAGACCTAGCGGGGGGGCAGACAGATACGCAGTATTTT.

This clone was observed once. This chain links TRBV18 with TRBJ2-7, with D unresolved. Looked up from germline, CDR1 is KGHSH and CDR2 is LQKENI. The CDR3 is made up of 14 amino acids. Deletions cut 3 bases from V and 2 bases from J, with 11 bases between. CDR3 protein: CASSPLRGPYEQYF. The CDR3 region has the DNA TGTGCCAGCTCACCGCTGAGAGGTCCCTACGAGCAGTACTTC.

This clone was observed once. The J gene is TRBJ2-7, the V gene TRBV19; D remains ambiguous. Germline CDR1 LNHDA, CDR2 SQIVND (reference sequence). V was trimmed by 3 bases and J by 7 bases, leaving 7 bases between them. The CDR3 is 11 amino acids. CDR3 coding DNA: TGTGCCAGTAGTATTAGCACGGAGCAGTACTTC. This codes for CASSISTEQYF.